This T cell receptor beta chain was obtained from a study of T cells in narcolepsy (dated by TCRdb to between 2017 and 2018). About the study as a whole: Healthy control donors were enrolled in the study alongside patients who had narcolepsy type 1 or type 2 (NT1, NT2). The study sought autoreactive T cells targeting hypocretin neuron self-antigens (hypocretin, TRIB2) in narcolepsy patients, using TCR Vbeta sequencing to track clonotypes in blood and CSF. What the research found in general, with its limitations: Some blood memory CD4+ repertoires from patients and controls contained no sequences matching autoreactive T cell clones. According to the report, autoreactive clonotypes were detected serially in the blood of the same patients and of different patients, but not in healthy controls. Patients and controls had similar numbers of sequenced blood memory CD4+ clonotypes, with averages of approximately 40,000 in patients and some 35,000 in controls. Plots comparing CSF and blood CD4+ T cell clonotypes from the same patient highlighted HCRT-specific and TRIB2-specific autoreactive clonotypes.

With respect to this clone: No antigen is known for it. No per-base quality is available; no much larger clone lies one base away.

Its CDR3 holds 15 amino acids, cysteine through phenylalanine. The kept DNA is CDR3 alone, 45 bases in frame from the first base. Based on the germline V gene (reference sequence), the CDR1 and CDR2 sequences are MNHEY and SMNVEV. Germline trimming amounts to 5 bases on V and 6 bases on J, with 7 as the count of junction bases outside the gene matches. For TCR Vbeta sequencing, memory CD4+ T cells were sorted ex vivo from the peripheral blood of both healthy controls and narcolepsy patients. Libraries were made using the immunoSEQ multiplex PCR assay. In its TCRdb copy, this immuneACCESS table keeps in-frame sequences only and misses some clones. Where compared with another copy, unresolved V genes explain less than half of these, and the others have no known cause. The sample profile shows approximately 11,000 clones; approximately 94% of them were found once. About 1.1% of the sample comes from the top ten.

What was sequenced was CD45RA- memory CD4+ T cells from PBMCs. The cell subset or site label, read with the paper, signifies: memory T cells sorted ex vivo from peripheral blood. The sequence was collected from a human donor with narcolepsy. The chain joins TRBV27 to TRBJ1-5; TRBD1 agrees with 10 junctional bases. The CDR3 loop reads CASSSRGQGGQPQHF. The DNA sequence is given as TGTGCCAGCAGTAGCCGAGGACAGGGGGGTCAGCCCCAGCATTTT.